The 9 T cell receptor beta chains below all came from one sample that was sequenced in a study of T cells in Graves' hyperthyroidism and ophthalmopathy. The source material, RNA transcripts, was used to amplify TCR beta CDR3 regions. Using the HTBI primer set, a first-round RT-PCR was run on the TCR CDR3. TCRdb passed the multiplex PCR reads through MiXCR, listing each CDR3 protein once. The sample has around 400,000 distinct CDR3 sequences; approximately 16% are singletons. The sequencing sample was made of blood. The source of these receptors is a woman in her sixties with Graves' ophthalmopathy.

This clonotype was seen more than once but under ten times. The V and J genes are TRBV7-9 and TRBJ2-7; D perhaps matches TRBD1 (5 bases). CDR3 length: 13 residues. Germline V gene lookup returns CDR1 SEHNR and CDR2 FQNEAQ (reference sequence). The ends were cut back, 5 bases at V and 1 base at J, with 9 bases in the middle. The CDR3 DNA follows: TGTGCCAGCAGCGAAGACAGTTCCTACGAGCAGTACTTC. This encodes CASSEDSSYEQYF.

This chain links TRBV11-2 with TRBJ2-7; TRBD2 matches 9 bases. Germline V CDR1 and CDR2: SGHAT, FQNNGV. V shed 5 bases and J 0 bases; nucleotides not matched to a gene: 5. This CDR3 spans 15 amino acids. CDR3 residues: CASSLSGSRSYEQYF. The CDR3 DNA reads TGTGCCAGCAGCCTTAGCGGGAGCCGCTCCTACGAGCAGTACTTC. The full variable domain, with the rest looked up from reference TRBV11-2 and TRBJ2-7, is EAGVAQSPRYKIIEKRQSVAFWCNPISGHATLYWYQQILGQGPKLLIQFQNNGVVDDSQLPKDRFSAERLKGVDSTLKIQPAKLEDSAVYLCASSLSGSRSYEQYFGPGTRLTVT.

This clonotype has only a few counts. The V call is TRBV28, the J call TRBJ2-2; tentative D call: TRBD1 (6 bases). The V end lost 3 bases, the J end lost 2 bases, and 19 bases lay between the germline ends. Germline V gene lookup returns CDR1 MDHEN and CDR2 SYDVKM. There are 18 residues in the CDR3. CDR3: CASSFRGTGTINTGELFF. CDR3 nucleotides: TGTGCCAGCAGTTTTAGGGGGACCGGGACCATTAACACCGGGGAGCTGTTTTTT.

This clonotype was observed a handful of times. The V gene is TRBV2, the J gene TRBJ1-4; D unresolved. Germline assignment: CDR1 SNHLY and CDR2 FYNNEI. The CDR3 runs 14 residues. V was shortened by 10 bases and J by 5 bases, with 17 bases between the two germline ends. The CDR3 coding sequence is TGTGCCACCAAGAAGAGGAGCCAAAATGAAAAACTGTTTTTT. This codes for CATKKRSQNEKLFF.

This clonotype appeared many times. The CDR3 DNA follows: TGTGCCAGCAGTCCCCGGAACCTTATGCACGAGCAGTACTTC. Translating gives CASSPRNLMHEQYF. The rearrangement uses TRBV27 and TRBJ2-7; D gene unclear. The V gene's germline CDR1 is MNHEY and CDR2 SMNVEV (reference sequence). The CDR3 length is 14 residues. V lost 5 bases and J lost 5, with 16 bases in between.

The chain employs TRBV9 and TRBJ1-3, with D possibly TRBD1 on 5 matching bases. Per the germline V gene, CDR1 is SGDLS and CDR2 is YYNGEE. Trimming cost V 7 bases and J 7 bases, with 15 bases left between them. CDR3 length equals 13 residues. The CDR3: CASGGGYPNTIYF. DNA for the CDR3: TGTGCCAGCGGCGGGGGATATCCCAACACCATATATTTT.

In this sample, this clonotype turned up many times. V is TRBV6-1 and J is TRBJ1-1, with D unresolved. Germline-derived CDR1 and CDR2 are MNHNS and SASEGT. This CDR3 contains 13 residues. With 2 bases removed from V and 0 bases from J, the gap between germline ends came to 4 bases. DNA of the CDR3: TGTGCCAGCAGTGAACGGCTGAACACTGAAGCTTTCTTT. Translating gives CASSERLNTEAFF.

This clonotype was recorded at least ten times. For the CDR3, the DNA is TGTGCCAGCAGCTTAGTGGGGGGGGCGAATGAGCAGTTCTTC. Translating it yields CASSLVGGANEQFF. The chain carries TRBV7-9 and TRBJ2-1; maybe TRBD2 (7 bases). The ends were cut back, 1 base at V and 7 bases at J, with 11 bases in the middle. This CDR3 is 14 amino acids long. In germline, CDR1 is SEHNR, CDR2 FQNEAQ (reference sequence). Full variable domain (missing parts from reference TRBV7-9 and TRBJ2-1): DTGVSQNPRHKITKRGQNVTFRCDPISEHNRLYWYRQTLGQGPEFLTYFQNEAQLEKSRLLSDRFSAERPKGSFSTLEIQRTEQGDSAMYLCASSLVGGANEQFFGPGTRLTVL.

The V and J genes are TRBV20-1 and TRBJ2-7; 11 positions agree with TRBD2. J lost 1 base, V lost 5 bases, and 4 bases had no gene match. Germline V gene sequence: CDR1 DFQATT, CDR2 SNEGSKA (reference sequence). The CDR3 spans 14 residues. In nucleotides, the CDR3 is TGCAGTGCTCCGGGACTAGCGGAATCCTACGAGCAGTACTTC. Translated, it gives CSAPGLAESYEQYF.